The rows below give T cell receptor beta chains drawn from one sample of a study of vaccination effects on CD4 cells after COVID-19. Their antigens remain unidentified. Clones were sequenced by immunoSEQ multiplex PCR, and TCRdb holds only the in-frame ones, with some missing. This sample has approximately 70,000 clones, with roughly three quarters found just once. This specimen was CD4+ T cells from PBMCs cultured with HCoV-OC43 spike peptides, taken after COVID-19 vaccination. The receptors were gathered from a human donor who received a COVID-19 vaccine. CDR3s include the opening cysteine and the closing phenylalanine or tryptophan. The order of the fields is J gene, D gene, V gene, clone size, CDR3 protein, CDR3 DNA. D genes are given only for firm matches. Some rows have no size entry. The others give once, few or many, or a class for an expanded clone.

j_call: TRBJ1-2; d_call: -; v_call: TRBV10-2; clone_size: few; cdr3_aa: CASSEASRDGLHF; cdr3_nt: TGCGCCAGCAGTGAGGCCTCCCGGGACGGATTACACTTC
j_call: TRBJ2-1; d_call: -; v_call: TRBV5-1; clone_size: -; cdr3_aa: CASSLGEAPVNEQFF; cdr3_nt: TGCGCCAGCAGCTTGGGTGAGGCTCCAGTTAATGAGCAGTTCTTC
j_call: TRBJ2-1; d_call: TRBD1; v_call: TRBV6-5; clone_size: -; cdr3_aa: CAISTGTGGRNEQFF; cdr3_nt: TGTGCCATCTCAACCGGGACAGGGGGGAGGAATGAGCAGTTCTTC
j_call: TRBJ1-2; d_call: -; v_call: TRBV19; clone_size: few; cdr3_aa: CASQAGGYYGYTF; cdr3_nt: TGTGCCAGCCAAGCCGGGGGCTATTATGGCTACACCTTC
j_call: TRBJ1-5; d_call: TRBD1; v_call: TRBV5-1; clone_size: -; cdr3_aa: CASSPGQEKQPQHF; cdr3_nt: TGCGCCAGCAGCCCGGGACAGGAGAAACAGCCCCAGCATTTT
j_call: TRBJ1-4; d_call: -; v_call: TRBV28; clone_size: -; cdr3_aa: CASSLPWSDEKLFF; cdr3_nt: TGTGCCAGCAGTTTACCGTGGTCGGATGAAAAACTGTTTTTT
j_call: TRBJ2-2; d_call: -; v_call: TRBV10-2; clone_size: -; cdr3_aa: CASSESLGTNTGELFF; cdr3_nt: TGCGCCAGCAGTGAGTCGTTAGGGACCAACACCGGGGAGCTGTTTTTT
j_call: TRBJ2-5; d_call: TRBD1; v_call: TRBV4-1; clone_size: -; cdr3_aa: CASSQVLRGQGIQETQYF; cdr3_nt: TGCGCCAGCAGCCAAGTTTTAAGAGGACAGGGCATCCAAGAGACCCAGTACTTC
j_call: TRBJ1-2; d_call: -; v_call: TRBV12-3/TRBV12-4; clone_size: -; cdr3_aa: CASGRTENYGYTF; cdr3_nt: TGTGCCAGCGGACGGACGGAGAACTATGGCTACACCTTC
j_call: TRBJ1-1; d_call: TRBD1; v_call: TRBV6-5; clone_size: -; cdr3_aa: CAVRGGTLPNTEAFF; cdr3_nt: TGTGCCGTCAGGGGGGGGACATTACCTAACACTGAAGCTTTCTTT
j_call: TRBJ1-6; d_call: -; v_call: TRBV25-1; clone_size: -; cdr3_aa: CASSGGQYNSPLHF; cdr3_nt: TGTGCCAGCAGTGGTGGACAGTATAATTCACCCCTCCACTTT
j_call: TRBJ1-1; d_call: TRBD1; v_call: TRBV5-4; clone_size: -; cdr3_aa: CASSEQGVRTEAFF; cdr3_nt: TGTGCCAGCAGCGAACAGGGGGTTCGGACTGAAGCTTTCTTT
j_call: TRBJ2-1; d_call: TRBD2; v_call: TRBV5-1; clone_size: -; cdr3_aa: CASSPREGGNEQFF; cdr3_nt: TGCGCCAGCAGCCCCCGGGAGGGTGGCAATGAGCAGTTCTTC
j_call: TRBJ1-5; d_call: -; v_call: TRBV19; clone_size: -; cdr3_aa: CASSLVGQPQHF; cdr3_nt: TGTGCCAGTAGTTTGGTTGGGCAGCCCCAGCATTTT
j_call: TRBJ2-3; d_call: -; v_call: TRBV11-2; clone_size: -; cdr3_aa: CASSLGDPTNTQYF; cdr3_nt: TGTGCCAGCAGCTTAGGGGACCCAACAAATACGCAGTATTTT
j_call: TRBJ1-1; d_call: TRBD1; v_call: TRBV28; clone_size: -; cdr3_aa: CASTGTARNTEAFF; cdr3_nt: TGTGCCAGCACTGGGACAGCTCGAAACACTGAAGCTTTCTTT
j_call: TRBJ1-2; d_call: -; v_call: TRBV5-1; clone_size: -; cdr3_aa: CASSSDSNYGYTF; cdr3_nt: TGCGCCAGCAGCTCCGACAGCAACTATGGCTACACCTTC
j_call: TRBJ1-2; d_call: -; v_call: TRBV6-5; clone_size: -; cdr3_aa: CASSSHTLTVYTF; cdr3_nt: TGTGCCAGCAGTTCCCACACCTTGACAGTCTACACCTTC
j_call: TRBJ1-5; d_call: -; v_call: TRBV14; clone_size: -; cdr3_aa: CASSQDGPRGIANQPQHF; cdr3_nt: TGTGCCAGCAGCCAAGATGGGCCTCGCGGTATAGCAAATCAGCCCCAGCATTTT
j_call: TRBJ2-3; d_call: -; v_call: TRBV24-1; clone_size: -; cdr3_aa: CATSDRGTVTREVRTDTQYF; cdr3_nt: TGTGCCACCAGTGACCGGGGGACCGTCACTCGAGAGGTGCGCACAGATACGCAGTATTTT
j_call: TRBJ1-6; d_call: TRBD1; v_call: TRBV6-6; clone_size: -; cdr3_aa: CASRRDRGRISPLHF; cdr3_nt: TGTGCCAGCAGACGGGACAGGGGGCGGATTTCACCCCTCCACTTT
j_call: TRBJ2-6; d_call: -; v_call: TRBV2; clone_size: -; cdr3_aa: CASRPGQISGANVLTF; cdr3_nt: TGTGCCAGCAGACCGGGACAAATATCTGGGGCCAACGTCCTGACTTTC
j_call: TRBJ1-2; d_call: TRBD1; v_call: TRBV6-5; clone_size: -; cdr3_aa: CASWKQGAVNGYTF; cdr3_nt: TGTGCCAGCTGGAAACAGGGGGCGGTCAATGGCTACACCTTC
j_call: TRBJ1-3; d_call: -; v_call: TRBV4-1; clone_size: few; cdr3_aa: CASSQDRDTIYF; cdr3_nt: TGCGCCAGCAGCCAAGATCGGGACACCATATATTTT
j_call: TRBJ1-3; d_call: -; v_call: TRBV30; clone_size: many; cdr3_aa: CAWSREQGNGNTIYF; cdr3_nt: TGTGCCTGGAGTAGGGAACAGGGTAACGGAAACACCATATATTTT
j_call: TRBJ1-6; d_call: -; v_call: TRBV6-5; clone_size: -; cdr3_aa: CASRMGLNSPLHF; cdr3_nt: TGTGCCAGCAGGATGGGCCTCAATTCACCCCTCCACTTT
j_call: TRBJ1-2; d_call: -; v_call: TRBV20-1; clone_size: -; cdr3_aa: CSATDNYGYTF; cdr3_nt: TGCAGTGCGACGGATAACTATGGCTACACCTTC
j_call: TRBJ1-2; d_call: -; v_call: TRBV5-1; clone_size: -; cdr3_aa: CASSLEGQLYGYTF; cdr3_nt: TGCGCCAGCAGCTTGGAGGGGCAGCTCTATGGCTACACCTTC
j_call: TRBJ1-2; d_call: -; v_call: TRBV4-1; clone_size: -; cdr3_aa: CASSQDRAGYYGYTF; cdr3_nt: TGCGCCAGCAGCCAAGATCGAGCAGGGTACTATGGCTACACCTTC
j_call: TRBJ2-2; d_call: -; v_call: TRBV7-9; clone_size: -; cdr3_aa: CASSLGSGDTGELFF; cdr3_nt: TGTGCCAGCAGCTTAGGGTCAGGGGACACCGGGGAGCTGTTTTTT
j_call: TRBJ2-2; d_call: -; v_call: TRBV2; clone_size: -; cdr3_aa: CASTWTANTGELFF; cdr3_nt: TGTGCCAGCACTTGGACAGCCAACACCGGGGAGCTGTTTTTT